One and the same sample provided the 25 T cell receptor beta chains below, sequenced in a study of healthy donors' naive CD4 and CD8 T cells. Each TCR library used about 500 ng of total RNA and a linear amplification protocol. Each CDR3 protein gets one entry after TCRdb re-called the reads with MiXCR. The data show approximately 200,000 distinct CDR3 sequences, around 80% seen once. What was sequenced was naive CD4+ and CD8+ T cells sorted from blood, pooled from several donors. Every receptor here comes from a pool of human donors in good health; the sample pools cells from several healthy donors.

The chain is built from TRBV14 and TRBJ2-2, with TRBD2 matching over 14 bases. The CDR3 has 17 residues. In germline, CDR1 is SGHDN, CDR2 FVKESK. Germline trimming cut 4 bases from V and 5 bases from J; bases unmatched to any gene: 6. The CDR3: CASSLFGTSGSTGELFF. CDR3 nucleotides: TGTGCCAGCAGCCTTTTCGGGACTAGCGGGAGTACCGGGGAGCTGTTTTTT.

The CDR3 nucleotides read TGCGCCAGCAGCTTGGTAGGGGGAAAATACGAGCAGTACTTC. This codes for CASSLVGGKYEQYF. The rearrangement joins TRBV5-1 to TRBJ2-7, with a tentative D call TRBD1 (6 bases). This CDR3 region has 14 residues. V was cut by 0 bases and J by 4 bases, with 11 bases left in between. Germline loops: CDR1 SGHRS, CDR2 YFSETQ.

V is TRBV29-1 and J is TRBJ2-3; D gene unclear. Germline V lookup: CDR1 SQVTM, CDR2 ANQGSEA. V was clipped by 3 bases and J by 8 bases, with 3 bases between them. CDR3 length: 9 amino acids. For the CDR3, the DNA is TGCAGCGTTGAGGGTACGCAGTATTTT. Encoded protein: CSVEGTQYF.

This chain uses TRBV20-1 with TRBJ1-1; tentatively, D is TRBD1 (6 bases). The CDR3 extends over 14 amino acids. The ends were cut back, 0 bases at V and 5 bases at J, with 13 bases in the middle. Germline CDR1 is DFQATT and CDR2 is SNEGSKA (reference sequence). For the CDR3, the DNA is TGCAGTGCTAGAGATACAGCGGGGGCGACTGAAGCTTTCTTT. As protein: CSARDTAGATEAFF.

This sequence joins TRBV2 and TRBJ1-2; 12 positions match TRBD1. Germline V gene lookup returns CDR1 SNHLY and CDR2 FYNNEI. The CDR3 runs to 13 residues. In DNA, the CDR3 is TGTGCGTGCGGGACAGGGGGCCTCTATGGCTACACCTTC. It translates to CACGTGGLYGYTF.

The chain combines TRBV11-2 with TRBJ2-3; possible D gene TRBD2, 6 bases. The CDR3 has 14 residues. Trimming shortened V by 5 bases and J by 4 bases, and 13 bases separated the two germline ends. Per germline, CDR1 SGHAT and CDR2 FQNNGV. The CDR3 loop is CASSPPGDPDTQYF. The CDR3 DNA follows: TGTGCCAGCAGCCCCCCGGGGGACCCAGATACGCAGTATTTT.

This clonotype was recorded a few times. CDR3 sequence (DNA): TGTGCCAGCAGCCCAACGGCAACCCGACCTGGAAACACCATATATTTT. As protein: CASSPTATRPGNTIYF. V is TRBV4-2 and J is TRBJ1-3; no definite D call. Germline V gene lookup returns CDR1 LGHNA and CDR2 YNFKEQ. There are 16 residues in the CDR3. Trimming removed 4 bases at V and 2 bases at J, with 15 bases between.

The chain employs TRBV5-1 and TRBJ2-1, with a weak D call TRBD2 (6 bases). The germline V gene encodes CDR1 SGHRS and CDR2 YFSETQ. The CDR3 has 16 residues. Trimming cost V 2 bases and J 4 bases, with 16 bases left between them. The CDR3 loop reads CASSFNGGGVYNEQFF. CDR3 nucleotides: TGCGCCAGCAGCTTCAACGGCGGCGGGGTTTACAATGAGCAGTTCTTC. Supplemented by reference TRBV5-1 and TRBJ2-1, the full variable domain reads KAGVTQTPRYLIKTRGQQVTLSCSPISGHRSVSWYQQTPGQGLQFLFEYFSETQRNKGNFPGRFSGRQFSNSRSEMNVSTLELGDSALYLCASSFNGGGVYNEQFFGPGTRLTVL.

This chain connects TRBV27 to TRBJ2-3, with D maybe TRBD2 (6 bases). Trimming took 5 bases from V and 2 from J, leaving 14 bases between them. The CDR3 length is 15 residues. The germline CDR1 and CDR2 sequences are MNHEY and SMNVEV (reference sequence). CDR3 region: CASSRGAKNTDTQYF. CDR3 in DNA: TGTGCCAGCAGTCGCGGGGCCAAAAACACAGATACGCAGTATTTT.

This chain joins TRBV6-5 and TRBJ1-6; TRBD1 might be the D (6 bases). Germline V gives CDR1 MNHEY, CDR2 SVGAGI. This CDR3 is built from 14 residues. V gave up 6 bases and J gave up 10 bases, with 16 bases separating them. This chain's CDR3 is CASRTTGHGSPLHF. The CDR3 nucleotides are TGTGCCAGCAGGACCACAGGGCACGGGTCACCCCTCCACTTT.

This clonotype was counted a single time. The chain has TRBV29-1 and TRBJ2-5; unclear D gene. V shed 5 bases and J shed 0 bases, with 10 bases lying between them. This CDR3 contains 13 residues. Germline-derived CDR1 and CDR2 are SQVTM and ANQGSEA. CDR3 region: CSVITGYQETQYF. As DNA, the CDR3 is TGCAGCGTTATCACTGGGTACCAAGAGACCCAGTACTTC.

V gene TRBV29-1 combines with J gene TRBJ2-7; 8 bases are shared with TRBD2. The ends lost 4 bases at V and 6 bases at J; junction bases unmatched: 11. The CDR3 has 14 amino acids. CDR1 and CDR2 from the germline V gene are SQVTM and ANQGSEA. DNA of the CDR3: TGCAGCGTTGGAAGGGGTAGCGGGAAGAGCGAGCAGTACTTC. Translated: CSVGRGSGKSEQYF.

This clonotype was detected only once. The V call is TRBV11-1, the J call TRBJ2-6; 9 nucleotides align to TRBD1. Trimming removed 6 bases from V and 4 bases from J; junction bases left unmatched: 10. Looked up from germline, CDR1 is SGHAT and CDR2 is FQDESV (reference sequence). CDR3 length equals 17 residues. In nucleotides, the CDR3 is TGTGCCAGCAGTTCGGCCGGGACAGGGAGCGGGGCCAACGTCCTGACTTTC. Its translation: CASSSAGTGSGANVLTF.

The chain carries TRBV20-1 and TRBJ2-5; D remains ambiguous. The CDR3 length is 14 residues. V lost 3 bases and J lost 0, with 11 bases in between. Germline lookup yields CDR1 DFQATT and CDR2 SNEGSKA (reference sequence). The CDR3 sequence: CSASTELYQETQYF. The CDR3 region has the DNA TGCAGTGCTAGTACGGAGCTGTACCAAGAGACCCAGTACTTC.

The rearrangement links TRBV29-1 to TRBJ1-3, with unresolved D. This CDR3 is 12 amino acids long. The germline V gene has CDR1 SQVTM and CDR2 ANQGSEA. V shed 7 bases and J shed 0 bases, with 7 bases lying between them. The CDR3 reads CSGRSSGNTIYF. CDR3 sequence (DNA): TGCAGCGGACGTAGCTCTGGAAACACCATATATTTT.

In DNA form, the CDR3 reads TGTGCCAGTAGTACTTACGACAGTTCGGAAAAACTGTTTTTT. It specifies CASSTYDSSEKLFF. The chain links TRBV19 to TRBJ1-4, with a tentative D call TRBD1 (5 bases). V was shortened by 4 bases and J by 8 bases, with 14 bases between the two germline ends. The CDR3 length is 14 residues. Per the germline V gene, CDR1 is LNHDA and CDR2 is SQIVND (reference sequence).

This clonotype was picked up a small number of times. This chain connects TRBV27 to TRBJ1-2; 10 nucleotides line up with TRBD1. The germline CDR1 and CDR2 sequences are MNHEY and SMNVEV (reference sequence). There are 19 residues in the CDR3. The V and J ends lost 6 bases and 8 bases, in that order; junction bases with no gene match: 24. The CDR3 protein is CASSLAGARTGGRGGGYTF. The CDR3 DNA sequence: TGTGCCAGCAGCTTGGCAGGTGCCCGGACAGGGGGTAGAGGAGGAGGCTACACCTTC.

The V gene is TRBV19, the J gene TRBJ1-6, with a weak D call TRBD1 (5 bases). Trimming left V 3 bases short and J 7 bases short, with 10 bases between. The germline CDR1 and CDR2 sequences are LNHDA and SQIVND (reference sequence). The CDR3 sequence is 14 residues long. The CDR3 loop is CASSIRDGNSPLHF. The CDR3 coding sequence is TGTGCCAGTAGTATCCGGGACGGCAATTCACCCCTCCACTTT.

This chain connects TRBV29-1 to TRBJ2-7; perhaps TRBD2 as D (6 bases). V was clipped by 4 bases and J by 1 base, with 11 bases between them. This CDR3 spans 13 amino acids. Germline lookup yields CDR1 SQVTM and CDR2 ANQGSEA. CDR3 region: CSVVTSGSYEQYF. CDR3 nucleotide sequence: TGCAGCGTTGTGACGAGCGGGTCCTACGAGCAGTACTTC.

The V gene is TRBV12-5, the J gene TRBJ2-2; tentative D call: TRBD2 (5 bases). V was cut by 6 bases and J by 6 bases, with 20 bases left in between. The CDR3 consists of 16 residues. CDR1 is LGHNT and CDR2 is FRNRAP in the germline V gene. The chain's CDR3 is CASGERIATVAGELFF. CDR3 DNA: TGTGCTAGTGGCGAGAGAATAGCGACGGTAGCCGGGGAGCTGTTTTTT.

The chain joins TRBV4-2 to TRBJ1-6, with a tentative D call TRBD1 (5 bases). Trimming removed 0 bases from V and 7 bases from J, with 13 bases in between. Germline V gene sequence: CDR1 LGHNA, CDR2 YNFKEQ. The CDR3 length is 16 residues. The CDR3 coding sequence is TGTGCCAGCAGCCAAGATCGGGGACGGATAAATTCACCCCTCCACTTT. Encoded protein: CASSQDRGRINSPLHF.

J is TRBJ2-5 and V is TRBV29-1; D is ambiguous. The V end lost 7 bases, the J end lost 0 bases, and 6 bases lay between the germline ends. The CDR3 covers 11 residues. The V gene's germline CDR1 is SQVTM and CDR2 ANQGSEA. DNA for the CDR3: TGCAGCGCAGACAACCAAGAGACCCAGTACTTC. It is translated as CSADNQETQYF.

The CDR3 here is CASSPDRFYGYTF. The CDR3 region has the DNA TGTGCCAGCAGCCCGGACAGATTCTATGGCTACACCTTC. This chain joins TRBV12-3 or TRBV12-4 and TRBJ1-2, with D tentatively TRBD1 (6 bases). This CDR3 comprises 13 residues. Trimming took 6 bases from V and 4 from J, leaving 12 bases between them.

The chain carries TRBV29-1 and TRBJ2-1; 9 bases align to TRBD2. Germline CDR1 SQVTM, CDR2 ANQGSEA. V trimming: 0 bases; J trimming: 6 bases; junction bases outside the gene matches: 12. The CDR3 covers 17 residues. The CDR3 DNA is TGCAGCGTTGAAGATCTTAGCGGGAGCCCTTGGTCCAATGAGCAGTTCTTC. Its protein is CSVEDLSGSPWSNEQFF.

CDR3 region: CATSEDSLPRTDTQYF. The CDR3 DNA sequence: TGTGCCACCAGCGAAGACAGCCTCCCTAGAACAGATACGCAGTATTTT. The rearrangement joins TRBV15 to TRBJ2-3; D possibly corresponds to TRBD1 (5 bases). Germline V gene lookup returns CDR1 LNHNV and CDR2 YYDKDF (reference sequence). This CDR3 contains 16 residues. V lost 5 bases to trimming and J lost 3 bases, with 18 bases between them. Using reference TRBV15 and TRBJ2-3 for the parts outside the CDR3, the full variable domain is DAMVIQNPRYQVTQFGKPVTLSCSQTLNHNVMYWYQQKSSQAPKLLFHYYDKDFNNEADTPDNFQSRRPNTSFCFLDIRSPGLGDTAMYLCATSEDSLPRTDTQYFGPGTRLTVL.